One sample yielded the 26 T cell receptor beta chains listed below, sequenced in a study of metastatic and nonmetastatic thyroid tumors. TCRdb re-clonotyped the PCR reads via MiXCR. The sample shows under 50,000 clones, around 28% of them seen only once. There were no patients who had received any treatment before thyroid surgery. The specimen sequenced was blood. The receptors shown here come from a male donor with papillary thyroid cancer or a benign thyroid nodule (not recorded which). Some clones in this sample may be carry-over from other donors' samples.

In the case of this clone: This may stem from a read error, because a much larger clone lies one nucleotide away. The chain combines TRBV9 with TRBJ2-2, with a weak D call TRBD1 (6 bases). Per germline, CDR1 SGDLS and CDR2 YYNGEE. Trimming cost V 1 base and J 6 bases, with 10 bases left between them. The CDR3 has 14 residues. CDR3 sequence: CASSVQGSSGELFF. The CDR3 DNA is TGTGCCAGCAGCGTACAGGGGAGTTCCGGGGAGCTGTTTTTT.

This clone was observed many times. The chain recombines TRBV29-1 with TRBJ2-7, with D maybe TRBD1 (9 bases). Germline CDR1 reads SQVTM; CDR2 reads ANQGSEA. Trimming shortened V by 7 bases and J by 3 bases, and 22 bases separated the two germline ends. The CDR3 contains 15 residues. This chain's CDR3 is CSAGGGQGLNYEQYF. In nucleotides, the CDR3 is TGCAGCGCCGGGGGGGGACAGGGTTTAAACTACGAGCAGTACTTC.

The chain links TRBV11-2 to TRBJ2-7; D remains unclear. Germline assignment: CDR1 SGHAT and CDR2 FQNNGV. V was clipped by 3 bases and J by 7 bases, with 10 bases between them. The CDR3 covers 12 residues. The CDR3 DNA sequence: TGTGCCAGCAGCTTGGCGTTGGGGGAGCAGTACTTC. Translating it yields CASSLALGEQYF.

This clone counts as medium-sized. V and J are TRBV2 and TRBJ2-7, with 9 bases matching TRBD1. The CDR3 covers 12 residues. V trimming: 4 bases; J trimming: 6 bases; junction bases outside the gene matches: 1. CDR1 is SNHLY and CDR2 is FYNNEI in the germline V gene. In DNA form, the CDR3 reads TGTGCCAGCAGTGGGACAGGGGTCGAGCAGTACTTC. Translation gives CASSGTGVEQYF.

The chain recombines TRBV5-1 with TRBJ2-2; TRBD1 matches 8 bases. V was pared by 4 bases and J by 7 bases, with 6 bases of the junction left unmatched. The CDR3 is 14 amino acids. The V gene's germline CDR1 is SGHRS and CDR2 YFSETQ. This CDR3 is CASSATGGSGELFF. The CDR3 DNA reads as TGCGCCAGCAGCGCCACAGGGGGTAGCGGGGAGCTGTTTTTT.

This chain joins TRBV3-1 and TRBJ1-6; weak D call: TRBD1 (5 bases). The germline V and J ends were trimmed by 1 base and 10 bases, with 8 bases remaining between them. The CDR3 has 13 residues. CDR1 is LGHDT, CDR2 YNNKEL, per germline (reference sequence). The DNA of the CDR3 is TGTGCCAGCAGCCAAGGGTGGGGGTCACCCCTCCACTTT. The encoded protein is CASSQGWGSPLHF.

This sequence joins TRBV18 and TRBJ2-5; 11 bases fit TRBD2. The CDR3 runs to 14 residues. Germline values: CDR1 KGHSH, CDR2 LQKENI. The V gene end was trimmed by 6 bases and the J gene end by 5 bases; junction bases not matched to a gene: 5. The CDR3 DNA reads TGTGCCAGCTCTAGCGGGAGGGCCTCGGAGACCCAGTACTTC. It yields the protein CASSSGRASETQYF.

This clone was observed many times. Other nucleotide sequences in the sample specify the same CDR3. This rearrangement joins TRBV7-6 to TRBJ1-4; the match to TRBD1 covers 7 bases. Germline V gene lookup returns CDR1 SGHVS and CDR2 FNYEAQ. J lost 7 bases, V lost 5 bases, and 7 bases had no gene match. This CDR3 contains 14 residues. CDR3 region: CASSPGGTVEKLFF. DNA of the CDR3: TGTGCCAGCAGCCCGGGGGGGACAGTTGAAAAACTGTTTTTT.

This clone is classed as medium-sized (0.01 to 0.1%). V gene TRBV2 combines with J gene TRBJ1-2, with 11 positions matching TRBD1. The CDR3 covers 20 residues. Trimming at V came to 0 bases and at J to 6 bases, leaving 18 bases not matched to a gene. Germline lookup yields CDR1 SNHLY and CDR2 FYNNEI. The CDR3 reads CASSEAFTGTGGVLLDGYTF. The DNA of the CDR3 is TGTGCCAGCAGTGAAGCTTTTACCGGGACAGGGGGGGTCTTATTAGATGGCTACACCTTC. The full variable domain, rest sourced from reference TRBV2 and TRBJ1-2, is EPEVTQTPSHQVTQMGQEVILRCVPISNHLYFYWYRQILGQKVEFLVSFYNNEISEKSEIFDDQFSVERPDGSNFTLKIRSTKLEDSAMYFCASSEAFTGTGGVLLDGYTFGSGTRLTVV.

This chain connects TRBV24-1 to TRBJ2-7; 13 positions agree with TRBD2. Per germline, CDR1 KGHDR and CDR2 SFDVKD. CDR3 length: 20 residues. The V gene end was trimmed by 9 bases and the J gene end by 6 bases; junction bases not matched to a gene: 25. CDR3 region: CATAGRDTRGAGTSGVEQYF. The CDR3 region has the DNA TGTGCCACCGCGGGGCGCGACACTCGCGGGGCCGGGACTAGCGGGGTCGAGCAGTACTTC.

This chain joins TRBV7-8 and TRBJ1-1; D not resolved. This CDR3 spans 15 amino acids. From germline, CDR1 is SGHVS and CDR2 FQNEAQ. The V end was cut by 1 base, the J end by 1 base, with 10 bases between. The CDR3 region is CASSLGNVWNTEAFF. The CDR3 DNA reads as TGTGCCAGCAGCTTAGGAAACGTCTGGAACACTGAAGCTTTCTTT.

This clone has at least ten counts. The CDR3: CASTTLSGSLKNIQYF. Written as DNA, the CDR3 is TGTGCCAGCACCACCCTTTCAGGATCCCTTAAAAACATTCAGTACTTC. J is TRBJ2-4 and V is TRBV28; no definite D call. The CDR3 totals 16 residues. The ends were cut back, 7 bases at V and 4 bases at J, with 20 bases in the middle. Germline V gene sequence: CDR1 MDHEN, CDR2 SYDVKM.

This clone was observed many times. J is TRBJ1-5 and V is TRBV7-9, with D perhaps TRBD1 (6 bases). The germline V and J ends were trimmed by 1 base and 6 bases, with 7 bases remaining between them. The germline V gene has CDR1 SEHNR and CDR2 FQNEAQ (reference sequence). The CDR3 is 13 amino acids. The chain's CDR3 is CASSLGTVQPQHF. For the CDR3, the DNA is TGTGCCAGCAGCTTAGGGACAGTTCAGCCCCAGCATTTT.

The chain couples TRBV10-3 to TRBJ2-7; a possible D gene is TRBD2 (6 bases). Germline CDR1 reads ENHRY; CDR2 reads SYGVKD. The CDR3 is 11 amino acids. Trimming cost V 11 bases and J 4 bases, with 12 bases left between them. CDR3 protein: CASSGDYEQYF. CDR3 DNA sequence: TGTGCCTCTTCGGGGGATTACGAGCAGTACTTC.

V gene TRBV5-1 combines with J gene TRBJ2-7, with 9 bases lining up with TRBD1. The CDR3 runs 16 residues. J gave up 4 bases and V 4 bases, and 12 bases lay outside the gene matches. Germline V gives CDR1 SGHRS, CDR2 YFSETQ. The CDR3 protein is CASSPTSGQGSYEQYF. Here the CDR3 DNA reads TGCGCCAGCAGCCCGACGTCCGGACAGGGGTCATACGAGCAGTACTTC.

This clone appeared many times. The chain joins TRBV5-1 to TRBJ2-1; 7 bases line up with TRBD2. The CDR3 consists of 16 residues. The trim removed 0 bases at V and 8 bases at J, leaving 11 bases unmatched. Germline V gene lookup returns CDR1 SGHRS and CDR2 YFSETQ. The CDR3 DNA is TGCGCCAGCAGCTTGGGGTGGGAGGGCCTGGGCGATGAGCAGTTCTTC. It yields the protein CASSLGWEGLGDEQFF. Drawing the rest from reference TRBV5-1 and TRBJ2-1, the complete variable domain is KAGVTQTPRYLIKTRGQQVTLSCSPISGHRSVSWYQQTPGQGLQFLFEYFSETQRNKGNFPGRFSGRQFSNSRSEMNVSTLELGDSALYLCASSLGWEGLGDEQFFGPGTRLTVL.

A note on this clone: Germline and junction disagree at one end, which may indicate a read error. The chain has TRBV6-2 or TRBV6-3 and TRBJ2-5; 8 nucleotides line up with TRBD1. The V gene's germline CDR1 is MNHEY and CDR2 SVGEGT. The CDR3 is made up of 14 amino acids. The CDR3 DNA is TGTGCCAGCAGTTCCGGGACAGGCCAAGAGACCCAGTACTTT. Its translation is CASSSGTGQETQYF.

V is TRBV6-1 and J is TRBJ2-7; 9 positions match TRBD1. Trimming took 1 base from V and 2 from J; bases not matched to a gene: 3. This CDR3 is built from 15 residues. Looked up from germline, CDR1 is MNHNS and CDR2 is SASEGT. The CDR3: CASSEGQGEAYEQYF. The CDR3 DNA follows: TGTGCCAGCAGTGAAGGACAGGGGGAAGCCTACGAGCAGTACTTC.

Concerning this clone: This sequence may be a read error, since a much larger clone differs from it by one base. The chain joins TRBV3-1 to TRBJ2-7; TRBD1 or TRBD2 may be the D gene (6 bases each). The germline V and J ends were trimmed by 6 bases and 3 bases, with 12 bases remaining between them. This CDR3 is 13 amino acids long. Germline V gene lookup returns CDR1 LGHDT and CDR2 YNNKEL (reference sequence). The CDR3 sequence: CASSGGGDYEQYF. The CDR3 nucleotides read TGTGCCAGCAGTGGGGGCGGGGACTACGAGCAGTACTTC.

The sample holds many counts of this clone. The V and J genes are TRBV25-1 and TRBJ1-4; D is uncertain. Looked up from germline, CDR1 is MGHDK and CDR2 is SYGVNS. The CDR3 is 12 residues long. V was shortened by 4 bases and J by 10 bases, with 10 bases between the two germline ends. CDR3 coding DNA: TGTGCCAGCAGTGCGGATTTGGGAAAACTGTTTTTT. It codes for CASSADLGKLFF.

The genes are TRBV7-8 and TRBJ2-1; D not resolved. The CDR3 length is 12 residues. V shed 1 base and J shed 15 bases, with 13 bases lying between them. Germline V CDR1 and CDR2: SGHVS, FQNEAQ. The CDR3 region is CASSLGGYGWFF. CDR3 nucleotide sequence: TGTGCCAGCAGCTTAGGCGGTTACGGGTGGTTCTTC. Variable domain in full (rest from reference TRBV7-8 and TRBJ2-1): GAGVSQSPRYKVAKRGQDVALRCDPISGHVSLFWYQQALGQGPEFLTYFQNEAQLDKSGLPSDRFFAERPEGSVSTLKIQRTQQEDSAVYLCASSLGGYGWFFGPGTRLTVL.

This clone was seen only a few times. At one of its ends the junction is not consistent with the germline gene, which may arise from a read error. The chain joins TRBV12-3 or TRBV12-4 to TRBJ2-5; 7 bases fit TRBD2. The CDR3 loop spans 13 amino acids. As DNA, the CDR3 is TGTGCCAGCATTTTCCCGGGAGGACTAGGATTAGTCTTC. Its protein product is CASIFPGGLGLVF.

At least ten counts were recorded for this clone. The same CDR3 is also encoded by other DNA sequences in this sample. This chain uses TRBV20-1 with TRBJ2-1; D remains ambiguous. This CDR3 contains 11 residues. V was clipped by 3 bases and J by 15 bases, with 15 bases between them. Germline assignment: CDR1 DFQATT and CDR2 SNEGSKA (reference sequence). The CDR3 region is CSARFADIPFF. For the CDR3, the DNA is TGCAGTGCTAGGTTTGCGGATATCCCGTTCTTC.

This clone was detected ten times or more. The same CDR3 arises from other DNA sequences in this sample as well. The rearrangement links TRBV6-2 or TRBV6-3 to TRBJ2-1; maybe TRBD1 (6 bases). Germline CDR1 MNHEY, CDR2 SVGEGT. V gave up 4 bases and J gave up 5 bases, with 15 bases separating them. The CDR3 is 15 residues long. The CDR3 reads CASSSGQPSNNEQFF. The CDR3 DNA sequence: TGTGCCAGCAGTTCCGGACAGCCGTCCAACAATGAGCAGTTCTTC.

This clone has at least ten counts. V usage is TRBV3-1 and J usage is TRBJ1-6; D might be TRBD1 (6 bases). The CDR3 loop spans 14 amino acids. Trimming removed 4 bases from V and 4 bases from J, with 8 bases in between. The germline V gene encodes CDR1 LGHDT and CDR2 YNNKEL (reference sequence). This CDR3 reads CASSLGQYNSPLHF. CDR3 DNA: TGTGCCAGCAGCCTCGGACAGTATAATTCACCCCTCCACTTT.

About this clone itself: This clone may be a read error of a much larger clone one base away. The CDR3 region is CSAREEYNSFGCTF. Here the CDR3 DNA reads TGCAGTGCTAGAGAGGAGTACAACTCATTTGGCTGCACCTTC. The chain carries TRBV20-1 and TRBJ1-2, with no clear D. Germline values: CDR1 DFQATT, CDR2 SNEGSKA (reference sequence). The CDR3 is made up of 14 amino acids.